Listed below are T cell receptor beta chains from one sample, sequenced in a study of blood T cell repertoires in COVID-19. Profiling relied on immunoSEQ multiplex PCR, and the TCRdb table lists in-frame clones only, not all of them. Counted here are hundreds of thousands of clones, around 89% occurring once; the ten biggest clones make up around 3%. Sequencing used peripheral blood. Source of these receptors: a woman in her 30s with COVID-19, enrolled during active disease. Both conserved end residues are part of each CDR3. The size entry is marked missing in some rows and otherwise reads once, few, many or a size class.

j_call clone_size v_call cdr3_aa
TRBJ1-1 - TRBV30 CASRTGMNTEAFF
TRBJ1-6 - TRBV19 CASNQGYNSPLHF
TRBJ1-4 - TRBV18 CASSPTSTGSNEKLFF
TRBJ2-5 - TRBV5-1 CASSLATSPGGEETQYF
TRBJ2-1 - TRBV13 CASSLGLGTSMDEQFF
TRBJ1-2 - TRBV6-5 CASSYRDTNYGYTF
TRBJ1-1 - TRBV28 CASSFQGKPEAFF
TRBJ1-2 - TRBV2 CASGDRAHYGYTF
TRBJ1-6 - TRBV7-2 CASSPRGRRGPLHF
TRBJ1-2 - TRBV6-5 CASSYSTDRGVGYTF
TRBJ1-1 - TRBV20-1 CSASQRQNTEAFF
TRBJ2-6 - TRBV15 CATSRGDAGAPGANVLTF
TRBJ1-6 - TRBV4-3 CASSQKYDRGYSPLHF
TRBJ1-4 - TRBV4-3 CASSLRDGLNEKLFF
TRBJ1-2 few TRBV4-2 CASSQDGENTF
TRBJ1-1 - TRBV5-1 CASSLSGRPNTEAFF
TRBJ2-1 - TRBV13 CASSFRGRAGNEQFF
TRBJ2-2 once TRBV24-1 CATSDSHRGLNTGELFF
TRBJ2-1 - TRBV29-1 CSVDFPGVRNEQFF
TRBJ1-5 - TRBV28 CASSLTGGGQPQHF
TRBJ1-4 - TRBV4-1 CASSRYQTDEGEKLFF
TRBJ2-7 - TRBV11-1 CASSLGYSGIYEQYF
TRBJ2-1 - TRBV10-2 CASSNAGTSGADNEQFF
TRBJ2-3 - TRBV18 CASSETRGGADTQYF
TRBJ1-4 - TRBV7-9 CASSLGQDNEKLFF
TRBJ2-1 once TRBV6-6 CASSPVAGGLLFTSYNEQFF
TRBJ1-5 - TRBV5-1 CASSLGPGNSNQPQHF
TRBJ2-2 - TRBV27 CASIGGRPGELFF